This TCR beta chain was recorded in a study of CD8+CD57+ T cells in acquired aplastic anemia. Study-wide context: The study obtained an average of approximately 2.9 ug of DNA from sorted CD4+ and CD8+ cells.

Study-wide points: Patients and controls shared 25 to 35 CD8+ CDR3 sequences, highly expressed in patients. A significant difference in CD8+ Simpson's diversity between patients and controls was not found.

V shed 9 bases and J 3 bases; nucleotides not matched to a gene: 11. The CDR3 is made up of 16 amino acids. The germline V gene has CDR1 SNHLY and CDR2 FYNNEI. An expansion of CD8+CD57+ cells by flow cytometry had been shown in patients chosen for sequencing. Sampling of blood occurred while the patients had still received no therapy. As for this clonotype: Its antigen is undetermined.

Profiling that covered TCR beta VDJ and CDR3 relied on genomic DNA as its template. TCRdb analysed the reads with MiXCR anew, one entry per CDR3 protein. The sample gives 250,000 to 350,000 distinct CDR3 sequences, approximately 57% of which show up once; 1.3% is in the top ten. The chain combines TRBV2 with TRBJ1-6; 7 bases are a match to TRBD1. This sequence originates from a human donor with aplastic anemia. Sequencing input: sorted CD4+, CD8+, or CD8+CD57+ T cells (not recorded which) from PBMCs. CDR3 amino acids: CARQGQTNDYNSPLHF. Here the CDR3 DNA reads TGTGCCAGACAGGGACAGACAAATGACTATAATTCACCCCTCCACTTT.